This TCR beta chain was sequenced during a study of blood T cell repertoires in COVID-19. Across the study: In each case, the material was cDNA or gDNA derived from T cells, B-cell-depleted T cells, or PBMCs.

The V end lost 1 base, the J end lost 5 bases, and 11 bases lay between the germline ends. From germline, CDR1 is MGHRA and CDR2 YSYEKL. The CDR3 consists of 14 residues. The assay was immunoSEQ multiplex PCR, and TCRdb's table has in-frame clones only and misses some. The repertoire consists of around 200,000 clones, with roughly 81% occurring once and the leading ten covering around 5%. The receptor's source is an elderly woman with acute or convalescent COVID-19. The chain links TRBV4-1 to TRBJ1-1; the D gene is possibly TRBD1 (5 bases). Sequenced material: peripheral blood. CDR3 nucleotides: TGCGCCAGCAGCCAAGCGGGGCGGGGTACTGAAGCTTTCTTT. This encodes CASSQAGRGTEAFF.